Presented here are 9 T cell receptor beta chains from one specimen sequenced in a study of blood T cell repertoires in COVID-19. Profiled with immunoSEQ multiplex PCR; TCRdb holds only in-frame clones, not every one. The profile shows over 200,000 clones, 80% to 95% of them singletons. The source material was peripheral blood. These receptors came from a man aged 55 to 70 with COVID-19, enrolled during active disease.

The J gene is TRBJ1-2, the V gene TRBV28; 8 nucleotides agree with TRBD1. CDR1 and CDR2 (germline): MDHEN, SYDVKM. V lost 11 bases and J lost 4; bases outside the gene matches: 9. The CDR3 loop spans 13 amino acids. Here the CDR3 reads CAYSKDRVYGYTF. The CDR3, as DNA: TGTGCCTACAGCAAGGACAGGGTCTATGGCTACACCTTC.

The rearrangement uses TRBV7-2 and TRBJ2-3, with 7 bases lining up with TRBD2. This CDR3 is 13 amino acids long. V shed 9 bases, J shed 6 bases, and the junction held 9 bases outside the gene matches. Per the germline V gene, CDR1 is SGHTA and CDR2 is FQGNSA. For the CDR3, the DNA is TGTGCCAGTTCAGCGGGGCGGGGGGATACGCAGTATTTT. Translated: CASSAGRGDTQYF.

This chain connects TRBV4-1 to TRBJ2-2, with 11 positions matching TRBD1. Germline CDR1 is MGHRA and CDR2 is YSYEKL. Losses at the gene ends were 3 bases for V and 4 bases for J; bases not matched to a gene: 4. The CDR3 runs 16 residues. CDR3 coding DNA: TGCGCCAGCAGCCACGGGACAGGGGGACCCACCGGGGAGCTGTTTTTT. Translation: CASSHGTGGPTGELFF.

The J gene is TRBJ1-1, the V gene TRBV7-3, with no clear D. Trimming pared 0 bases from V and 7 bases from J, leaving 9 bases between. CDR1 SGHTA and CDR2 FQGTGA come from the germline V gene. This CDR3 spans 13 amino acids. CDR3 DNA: TGTGCCAGCAGCTTAACGACATCCAGTGAAGCTTTCTTT. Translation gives CASSLTTSSEAFF.

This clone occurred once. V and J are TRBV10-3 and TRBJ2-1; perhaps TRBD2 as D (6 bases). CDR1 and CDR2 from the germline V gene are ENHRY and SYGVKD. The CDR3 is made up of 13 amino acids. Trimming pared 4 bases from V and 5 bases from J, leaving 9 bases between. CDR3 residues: CAISAGGNNEQFF. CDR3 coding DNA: TGTGCCATCAGTGCGGGCGGGAACAATGAGCAGTTCTTC.

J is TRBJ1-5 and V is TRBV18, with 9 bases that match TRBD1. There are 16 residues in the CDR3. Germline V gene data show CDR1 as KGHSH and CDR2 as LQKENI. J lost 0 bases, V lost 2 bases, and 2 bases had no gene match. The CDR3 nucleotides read TGTGCCAGCTCACCAGGGACAGGGAATAGCAATCAGCCCCAGCATTTT. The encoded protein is CASSPGTGNSNQPQHF.

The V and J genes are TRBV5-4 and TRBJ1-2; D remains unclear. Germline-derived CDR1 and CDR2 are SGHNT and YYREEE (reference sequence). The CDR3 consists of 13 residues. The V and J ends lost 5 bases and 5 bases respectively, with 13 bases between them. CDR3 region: CASSHRQPYGYTF. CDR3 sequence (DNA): TGTGCCAGCAGTCATCGACAACCGTATGGCTACACCTTC.

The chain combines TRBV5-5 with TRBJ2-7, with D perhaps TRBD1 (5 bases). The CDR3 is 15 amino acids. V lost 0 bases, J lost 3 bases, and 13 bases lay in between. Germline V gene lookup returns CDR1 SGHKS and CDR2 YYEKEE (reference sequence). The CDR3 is CASSLEPREGYEQYF. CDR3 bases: TGTGCCAGCAGCTTGGAGCCCAGGGAAGGCTACGAGCAGTACTTC. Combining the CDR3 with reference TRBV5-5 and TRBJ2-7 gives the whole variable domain DAGVTQSPTHLIKTRGQQVTLRCSPISGHKSVSWYQQVLGQGPQFIFQYYEKEERGRGNFPDRFSARQFPNYSSELNVNALLLGDSALYLCASSLEPREGYEQYFGPGTRLTVT.

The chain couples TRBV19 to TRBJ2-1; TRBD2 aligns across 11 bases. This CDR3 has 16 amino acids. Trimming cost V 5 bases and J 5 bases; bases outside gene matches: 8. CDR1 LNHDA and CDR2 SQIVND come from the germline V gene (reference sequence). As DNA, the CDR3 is TGTGCCAGTAGTTGGAGGCTAGCGGGGGGTAACAATGAGCAGTTCTTC. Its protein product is CASSWRLAGGNNEQFF.